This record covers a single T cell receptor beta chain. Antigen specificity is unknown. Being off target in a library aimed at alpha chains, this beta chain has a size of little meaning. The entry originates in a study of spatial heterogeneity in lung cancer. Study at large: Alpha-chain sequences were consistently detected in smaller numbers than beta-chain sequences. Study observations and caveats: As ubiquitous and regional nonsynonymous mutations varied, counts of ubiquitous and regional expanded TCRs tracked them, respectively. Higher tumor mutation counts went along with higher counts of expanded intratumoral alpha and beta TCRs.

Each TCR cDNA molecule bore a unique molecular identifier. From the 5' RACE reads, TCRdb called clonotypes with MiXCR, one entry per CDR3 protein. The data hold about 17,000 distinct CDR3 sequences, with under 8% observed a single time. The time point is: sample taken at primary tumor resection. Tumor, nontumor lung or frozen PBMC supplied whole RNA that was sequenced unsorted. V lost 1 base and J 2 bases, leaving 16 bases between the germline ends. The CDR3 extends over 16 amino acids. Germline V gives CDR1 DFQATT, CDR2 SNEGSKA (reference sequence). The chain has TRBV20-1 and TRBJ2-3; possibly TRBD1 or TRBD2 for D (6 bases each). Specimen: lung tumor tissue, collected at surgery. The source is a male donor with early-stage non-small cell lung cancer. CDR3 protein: CSARGLPGAHTDTQYF. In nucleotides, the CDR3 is TGCAGTGCTAGAGGCCTCCCGGGGGCCCACACAGATACGCAGTATTTT.